These 32 T cell receptor beta chains share one sample of origin, sequenced in a study of identical twins. MiXCR, run by TCRdb on the 5' RACE reads, gives a single entry per CDR3 protein. Of 520,000 or so distinct CDR3 sequences in the sample, roughly a fifth were seen once. The sample was also reused in another study, on T cells expressing NK-cell markers.

Sequencing was performed on CD4+ T cells sorted from blood. The receptors originated from a young woman in good health.

This clonotype showed up just a few times. The gene calls are TRBV4-2 and TRBJ2-7; tentatively, D is TRBD2 (6 bases). Germline values: CDR1 LGHNA, CDR2 YNFKEQ. This CDR3 is 16 amino acids long. Trimming removed 1 base at V and 7 bases at J, with 20 bases between. CDR3 DNA sequence: TGTGCCAGCAGCCAAGGCTTGGCTAGCGTTTCCAGGGAGCAGTACTTC. Its translation: CASSQGLASVSREQYF.

The rearrangement links TRBV5-6 to TRBJ2-1; a weak D match, TRBD2 (5 bases). The V end lost 3 bases, the J end lost 9 bases, and 19 bases lay between the germline ends. Germline CDR1 SGHDT, CDR2 YYEEEE. This CDR3 region has 15 residues. The CDR3 loop is CASSYTGILPPEQFF. The CDR3 bases are TGTGCCAGCAGCTATACCGGGATCCTTCCCCCTGAGCAGTTCTTC.

The genes are TRBV20-1 and TRBJ2-7; D is perhaps TRBD1 (6 bases). Germline V gene sequence: CDR1 DFQATT, CDR2 SNEGSKA (reference sequence). CDR3 length equals 15 residues. V shed 6 bases and J shed 3 bases, with 21 bases lying between them. CDR3 bases: TGCAGTGCCGGACGATCAGGGGTACAACTCTACGAGCAGTACTTC. Encoded protein: CSAGRSGVQLYEQYF.

As DNA, the CDR3 is TGTGCCAGCAGCTTTGACTACCCAAACAATGAGCAGTTCTTC. It translates to CASSFDYPNNEQFF. V is TRBV5-4 and J is TRBJ2-1, with D perhaps matching TRBD2 (5 bases). The CDR3 totals 14 residues. CDR1 and CDR2 (germline): SGHNT, YYREEE (reference sequence). Trimming left V 2 bases short and J 5 bases short, with 11 bases between. Supplemented by reference TRBV5-4 and TRBJ2-1, the full variable domain reads ETGVTQSPTHLIKTRGQQVTLRCSSQSGHNTVSWYQQALGQGPQFIFQYYREEENGRGNFPPRFSGLQFPNYSSELNVNALELDDSALYLCASSFDYPNNEQFFGPGTRLTVL.

V usage is TRBV20-1 and J usage is TRBJ1-6; 9 bases fit TRBD1. The germline gives CDR1 DFQATT, CDR2 SNEGSKA (reference sequence). The CDR3 sequence is 13 residues long. The junction had 1 base not matched to a gene; V was cut back by 4 bases and J by 6 bases. The CDR3 region is CSANRGLNSPLHF. Here the CDR3 DNA reads TGCAGTGCTAACAGGGGGCTTAATTCACCCCTCCACTTT.

The rearrangement uses TRBV20-1 and TRBJ2-7; D uncertain. V was pared by 6 bases and J by 4 bases, with 10 bases between. The CDR3 runs 11 residues. Per the germline V gene, CDR1 is DFQATT and CDR2 is SNEGSKA (reference sequence). CDR3: CSAGIGYEQYF. The CDR3 DNA reads as TGCAGTGCGGGTATAGGATACGAGCAGTACTTC.

This chain joins TRBV12-3 or TRBV12-4 and TRBJ2-7, with D perhaps TRBD1 (6 bases). This CDR3 region has 15 residues. Trimming shortened V by 3 bases and J by 6 bases, and 18 bases separated the two germline ends. The CDR3 region is CASSFMDSRTSEQYF. The CDR3 nucleotides are TGTGCCAGCAGTTTTATGGACAGCCGAACCTCCGAGCAGTACTTC.

This sequence joins TRBV25-1 and TRBJ2-5; TRBD1 might be the D (5 bases). The CDR3 has 15 residues. Germline CDR1 reads MGHDK; CDR2 reads SYGVNS. The V gene lost 2 bases and the J gene lost 0 bases, with 10 bases spanning the gap. CDR3 nucleotides: TGTGCCAGCAGTGAACCACGACAGTACCAAGAGACCCAGTACTTC. Translating gives CASSEPRQYQETQYF.

This clonotype showed up just a few times. The V call is TRBV7-2, the J call TRBJ1-4, with D unclear. The germline V gene encodes CDR1 SGHTA and CDR2 FQGNSA. The CDR3 has 14 residues. V was shortened by 1 base and J by 7 bases, with 10 bases between the two germline ends. The CDR3 loop reads CASSLGGRAEKLFF. The CDR3 DNA follows: TGTGCCAGCAGCTTAGGAGGTCGAGCTGAAAAACTGTTTTTT.

This clonotype came up many times. The rearrangement joins TRBV20-1 to TRBJ2-1; 7 bases are shared with TRBD2. This CDR3 has 15 amino acids. J was trimmed by 6 bases and V by 2 bases; bases with no gene match: 10. CDR1 DFQATT and CDR2 SNEGSKA come from the germline V gene (reference sequence). The DNA for the CDR3 is TGCAGTGCTAGACTTCCTAGCGGTTCTCCCAATGAGCAGTTCTTC. It codes for CSARLPSGSPNEQFF.

The rearrangement links TRBV20-1 to TRBJ2-1; perhaps TRBD2 as D (6 bases). The CDR3 sequence is 14 residues long. The V end lost 7 bases, the J end lost 0 bases, and 13 bases lay between the germline ends. The germline V gene has CDR1 DFQATT and CDR2 SNEGSKA (reference sequence). The CDR3 here is CSGGTYYSYNEQFF. The CDR3 DNA sequence: TGCAGTGGCGGGACTTACTACTCCTACAATGAGCAGTTCTTC.

The gene calls are TRBV5-1 and TRBJ2-1; TRBD2 matches 9 bases. The CDR3 spans 15 residues. Germline lookup yields CDR1 SGHRS and CDR2 YFSETQ. V dropped 4 bases and J dropped 2; count of bases not matched to a gene: 4. CDR3 DNA: TGCGCCAGCAGCATGGGCGGGGGGGCCTACAATGAGCAGTTCTTC. Amino acid sequence: CASSMGGGAYNEQFF.

Only a few counts were recorded for this clonotype. The chain couples TRBV20-1 to TRBJ2-7; D tentatively reads TRBD1 or TRBD2 (5 bases each). This CDR3 spans 15 amino acids. Trimming took off 0 bases at V and 1 base at J, with 13 bases between the two ends. CDR1 DFQATT and CDR2 SNEGSKA come from the germline V gene (reference sequence). The CDR3 DNA follows: TGCAGTGCTAGAGATGGGGCGGGCTCATCCTACGAGCAGTACTTC. Protein sequence: CSARDGAGSSYEQYF.

This clonotype was seen only a few times. The chain links TRBV29-1 to TRBJ1-1; D not certain. This CDR3 is built from 13 residues. Germline V gives CDR1 SQVTM, CDR2 ANQGSEA. Trimming left V 7 bases short and J 0 bases short, with 12 bases between. The CDR3 DNA reads as TGCAGCGCCCTGAGGGAATTGAACACTGAAGCTTTCTTT. Amino acid sequence: CSALRELNTEAFF. The full variable domain, its missing parts supplied by reference TRBV29-1 and TRBJ1-1, is SAVISQKPSRDICQRGTSLTIQCQVDSQVTMMFWYRQQPGQSLTLIATANQGSEATYESGFVIDKFPISRPNLTFSTLTVSNMSPEDSSIYLCSALRELNTEAFFGQGTRLTVV.

This clonotype came up many times. The chain links TRBV6-5 to TRBJ1-2, with TRBD1 as a possible D gene (6 bases). The CDR3 runs 13 residues. Trimming pared 4 bases from V and 8 bases from J, leaving 14 bases between. Germline CDR1 is MNHEY and CDR2 is SVGAGI. CDR3 nucleotides: TGTGCCAGCAGTTCCGGAGGGGGGAACGGCTACACCTTC. Translated: CASSSGGGNGYTF.

This clonotype was seen at least ten times. The chain combines TRBV20-1 with TRBJ2-3; D gene ambiguous. CDR3 size: 16 residues. Germline lookup yields CDR1 DFQATT and CDR2 SNEGSKA (reference sequence). Trimming shortened V by 3 bases and J by 6 bases, and 22 bases separated the two germline ends. The CDR3, as DNA: TGCAGTGCTAGTCATGGTGGGTCCTCCCTAGGGGATACGCAGTATTTT. Protein sequence: CSASHGGSSLGDTQYF.

V and J are TRBV6-1 and TRBJ2-3, with TRBD2 matching 13 bases. Germline V CDR1 and CDR2: MNHNS, SASEGT. J lost 3 bases, V lost 11 bases, and 5 bases had no gene match. This CDR3 spans 14 amino acids. The CDR3 loop reads CAVGTSGMTDTQYF. DNA for the CDR3: TGTGCCGTAGGGACTAGCGGGATGACAGATACGCAGTATTTT.

This sequence joins TRBV29-1 and TRBJ1-2; 7 nucleotides align to TRBD1. The CDR3 sequence is 14 residues long. Trimming cost V 5 bases and J 2 bases; bases outside gene matches: 8. The germline V gene has CDR1 SQVTM and CDR2 ANQGSEA. CDR3 bases: TGCAGCGTTTCTACCTGGACAGGCAACTATGGCTACACCTTC. Encoded protein: CSVSTWTGNYGYTF. Drawing the rest from reference TRBV29-1 and TRBJ1-2, the complete variable domain is SAVISQKPSRDICQRGTSLTIQCQVDSQVTMMFWYRQQPGQSLTLIATANQGSEATYESGFVIDKFPISRPNLTFSTLTVSNMSPEDSSIYLCSVSTWTGNYGYTFGSGTRLTVV.

This clonotype has only a few counts. The rearrangement joins TRBV7-2 to TRBJ2-7; a weak D match, TRBD2 (6 bases). Trimming removed 5 bases at V and 7 bases at J, with 18 bases between. The CDR3 is made up of 14 amino acids. Germline-derived CDR1 and CDR2 are SGHTA and FQGNSA. CDR3 in DNA: TGTGCCAGCAGCACACTGGCGGGACCAGGGGAGCAGTACTTC. This gives the protein CASSTLAGPGEQYF.

The chain links TRBV20-1 to TRBJ2-5, with a possible D match to TRBD1 (5 bases). The CDR3 is made up of 13 amino acids. The germline gives CDR1 DFQATT, CDR2 SNEGSKA (reference sequence). Trimming shortened V by 2 bases and J by 5 bases, and 12 bases separated the two germline ends. CDR3 sequence: CSARTGPWETQYF. The CDR3 region has the DNA TGCAGTGCTAGAACAGGACCGTGGGAGACCCAGTACTTC.

The chain joins TRBV27 to TRBJ2-2; the D gene is possibly TRBD1 (7 bases). CDR3 length: 14 amino acids. The ends were cut back, 7 bases at V and 5 bases at J, with 14 bases in the middle. Germline V gene sequence: CDR1 MNHEY, CDR2 SMNVEV (reference sequence). CDR3 sequence: CASTPTGRTGELFF. In DNA, the CDR3 is TGTGCCAGCACCCCGACAGGGAGGACCGGGGAGCTGTTTTTT.

The sample holds a few counts of this clonotype. The chain is built from TRBV12-3 or TRBV12-4 and TRBJ2-3; TRBD1 matches at 8 bases. V shed 2 bases and J 3 bases; nucleotides not matched to a gene: 7. The CDR3 sequence is 16 residues long. The CDR3 loop reads CASSLPRTGRTDTQYF. As DNA, the CDR3 is TGTGCCAGCAGTTTACCCCGGACAGGGAGAACAGATACGCAGTATTTT.

The J gene is TRBJ1-1, the V gene TRBV7-6, with TRBD1 matching 7 bases. V shed 4 bases, J shed 7 bases, and the junction held 15 bases outside the gene matches. This CDR3 contains 16 residues. Germline CDR1 and CDR2: SGHVS and FNYEAQ. DNA of the CDR3: TGTGCCAGCAGCTCAAACCCAGGGGGGCGCGGAGGTGAAGCTTTCTTT. Translated, it gives CASSSNPGGRGGEAFF. Together with reference TRBV7-6 and TRBJ1-1, the CDR3 gives the full variable domain: GAGVSQSPRYKVTKRGQDVALRCDPISGHVSLYWYRQALGQGPEFLTYFNYEAQQDKSGLPNDRFSAERPEGSISTLTIQRTEQRDSAMYRCASSSNPGGRGGEAFFGQGTRLTVV.

This clonotype was counted only a few times. V gene TRBV20-1 combines with J gene TRBJ2-6, with no clear D. In germline, CDR1 is DFQATT, CDR2 SNEGSKA (reference sequence). CDR3 size: 16 residues. Trimming pared 0 bases from V and 2 bases from J, leaving 11 bases between. In DNA, the CDR3 is TGCAGTGCTAGAGACCACGGGCTGCCTGGGGCCAACGTCCTGACTTTC. Translated, it gives CSARDHGLPGANVLTF.

Of note for this clonotype: At one boundary the junction diverges from the germline segment, which might be a read error. The rearrangement joins TRBV5-6 to TRBJ1-1; D unclear. The CDR3 length is 17 residues. CDR1 SGHDT and CDR2 YYEEEE come from the germline V gene. CDR3 coding DNA: TGTGCCAGCAGCTTGCCCCCTCTAATGACGGCGTCCTCAAACCTACACTTT. Protein product: CASSLPPLMTASSNLHF.

The genes are TRBV7-9 and TRBJ2-7; 10 nucleotides align to TRBD2. V was pared by 8 bases and J by 2 bases, with 3 bases of the junction left unmatched. The CDR3 runs 13 residues. From germline, CDR1 is SEHNR and CDR2 FQNEAQ (reference sequence). The DNA for the CDR3 is TGTGCCAGCGGAACTAGCGGGACCTACGAGCAGTACTTC. Translation: CASGTSGTYEQYF.

The CDR3 protein is CATTTRDSYNSPLHF. As DNA, the CDR3 is TGTGCCACCACTACCCGGGACAGTTATAATTCACCCCTCCACTTT. The rearrangement links TRBV5-8 to TRBJ1-6; 7 positions agree with TRBD1. This CDR3 is built from 15 residues. The trim removed 9 bases at V and 4 bases at J, leaving 10 bases unmatched. CDR1 SGHTS and CDR2 YDEGEE come from the germline V gene. Full variable domain (rest looked up from reference TRBV5-8 and TRBJ1-6): EAGVTQSPTHLIKTRGQQATLRCSPISGHTSVYWYQQALGLGLQFLLWYDEGEERNRGNFPPRFSGRQFPNYSSELNVNALELEDSALYLCATTTRDSYNSPLHFGNGTRLTVT.

The chain employs TRBV6-5 and TRBJ2-5, with a tentative D call TRBD2 (7 bases). This CDR3 has 15 residues. V was trimmed by 1 base and J by 2 bases, leaving 11 bases between them. The V gene's germline CDR1 is MNHEY and CDR2 SVGAGI. CDR3 bases: TGTGCCAGCAGTTACTTAGGGGGGGGACAAGAGACCCAGTACTTC. It codes for CASSYLGGGQETQYF.

There are a few counts of this clonotype. CDR3 DNA: TGTGCCAGCAGTGTCCAGTATGGCTACACCTTC. It yields the protein CASSVQYGYTF. The chain joins TRBV12-3 or TRBV12-4 to TRBJ1-2, with D uncertain. The CDR3 contains 11 residues. Trimming shortened V by 5 bases and J by 5 bases, and 6 bases separated the two germline ends.

The chain has TRBV9 and TRBJ2-2; no reliable D call. The CDR3 has 13 amino acids. Germline lookup yields CDR1 SGDLS and CDR2 YYNGEE. V lost 0 bases and J lost 7, with 7 bases in between. CDR3 DNA sequence: TGTGCCAGCAGCGTAGCTCAGGTCGGGGAGCTGTTTTTT. Translated, it gives CASSVAQVGELFF.

DNA for the CDR3: TGTGCCAGCAGCTTGAGGGGAGGGAGCAATCAGCCCCAGCATTTT. It specifies CASSLRGGSNQPQHF. The chain joins TRBV5-6 to TRBJ1-5; TRBD1 is a possible D gene (5 bases). The V gene's germline CDR1 is SGHDT and CDR2 YYEEEE. Trimming took off 1 base at V and 1 base at J, with 9 bases between the two ends. This CDR3 spans 15 amino acids.

This clonotype was observed a few times. This chain joins TRBV5-6 and TRBJ2-1; 10 positions agree with TRBD2. The germline gives CDR1 SGHDT, CDR2 YYEEEE. The CDR3 loop spans 18 amino acids. V lost 0 bases, J lost 2 bases, and 8 bases stayed unmatched. The CDR3 DNA reads TGTGCCAGCAGCTTGGGACTAGCGGGTGCCTTGGCCTACAATGAGCAGTTCTTC. Translated: CASSLGLAGALAYNEQFF.